These 20 T cell receptor beta chains share one sample of origin, sequenced in a study of preoperative IRX-2 immunotherapy in early breast cancer. Stated treatment: preoperative locoregional IRX-2 cytokine immunotherapy. The table came from immunoSEQ multiplex PCR; TCRdb's copy has only in-frame clones and leaves some out. The sample includes 90,000 to 100,000 clones, 86% of them seen just once. The material sequenced was tumor tissue, taken after IRX-2 immunotherapy. The receptor source for this set is a human donor with breast cancer.

The chain couples TRBV11-3 to TRBJ1-5; no reliable D call. CDR1 SGHNT and CDR2 YENEEA come from the germline V gene. The CDR3 is made up of 15 amino acids. V was pared by 1 base and J by 0 bases, with 7 bases between. The CDR3 DNA reads as TGTGCCAGCAGCTTAGGTCGGTATAGCAATCAGCCCCAGCATTTT. This encodes CASSLGRYSNQPQHF.

The chain is built from TRBV18 and TRBJ1-6; D ambiguous. There are 15 residues in the CDR3. Germline CDR1 is KGHSH and CDR2 is LQKENI. Deletions cut 2 bases from V and 2 bases from J, with 7 bases between. The DNA of the CDR3 is TGTGCCAGCTCACCAGGGGTCCCCTATAATTCACCCCTCCACTTT. Amino acids: CASSPGVPYNSPLHF.

V and J are TRBV19 and TRBJ2-6; perhaps TRBD1 as D (6 bases). The V and J ends lost 2 bases and 6 bases respectively, with 20 bases between them. The germline gives CDR1 LNHDA, CDR2 SQIVND (reference sequence). The CDR3 is 18 amino acids. CDR3 DNA sequence: TGTGCCAGTAGTATAACCGGGACAAGGGGCCCTGAGGCCAACGTCCTGACTTTC. The encoded protein is CASSITGTRGPEANVLTF.

The chain has TRBV23-1 and TRBJ2-1, with 8 nucleotides matching TRBD2. TRBV23-1 is an ORF, with its function uncertain. This CDR3 comprises 15 residues. After removal of 2 bases from V and 8 bases from J, the junction contained 8 bases not matched to a gene. The chain's CDR3 is CASSQPGTSLDEQFF. The CDR3 DNA reads TGCGCCAGCAGTCAACCCGGGACTAGTCTCGATGAGCAGTTCTTC.

This clone occurred a few times. The CDR3 DNA sequence: TGTGCCAGCAGCTCCTCTAGAGACAGGGGGATCACCGGGGAGCTGTTTTTT. As protein: CASSSSRDRGITGELFF. The genes are TRBV11-3 and TRBJ2-2; 9 nucleotides match TRBD1. The ends lost 4 bases at V and 4 bases at J; junction bases unmatched: 10. Germline CDR1 SGHNT, CDR2 YENEEA. The CDR3 covers 17 residues.

In nucleotides, the CDR3 is TGTGCCAGTGGAACTTCCGGGACAGATTATGGCTACACCTTC. As protein: CASGTSGTDYGYTF. The chain combines TRBV28 with TRBJ1-2; 7 positions agree with TRBD1. The CDR3 loop spans 14 amino acids. CDR1 and CDR2 from the germline V gene are MDHEN and SYDVKM. Losses at the gene ends were 9 bases for V and 5 bases for J; bases not matched to a gene: 12.

The gene calls are TRBV11-3 and TRBJ2-6; unclear D gene. Germline assignment: CDR1 SGHNT and CDR2 YENEEA. This CDR3 spans 16 amino acids. The ends were cut back, 1 base at V and 1 base at J, with 8 bases in the middle. The CDR3 nucleotides read TGTGCCAGCAGCTTAGTTGGACGGTCTGGGGCCAACGTCCTGACTTTC. This sequence encodes CASSLVGRSGANVLTF.

The rearrangement links TRBV30 to TRBJ2-7, with TRBD1 identical over 7 bases. The V and J ends lost 1 base and 2 bases, in that order; junction bases with no gene match: 2. Per germline, CDR1 GTSNPN and CDR2 SVGIG (reference sequence). The CDR3 runs 13 residues. The CDR3 spells CAWSGGQTYEQYF. CDR3 coding DNA: TGTGCCTGGAGTGGGGGACAGACCTACGAGCAGTACTTC. Variable domain in full (rest from reference TRBV30 and TRBJ2-7): SQTIHQWPATLVQPVGSPLSLECTVEGTSNPNLYWYRQAAGRGLQLLFYSVGIGQISSEVPQNLSASRPQDRQFILSSKKLLLSDSGFYLCAWSGGQTYEQYFGPGTRLTVT.

V gene TRBV15 combines with J gene TRBJ1-2; a weak D match, TRBD1 (5 bases). Germline V gives CDR1 LNHNV, CDR2 YYDKDF (reference sequence). The V gene lost 3 bases and the J gene lost 7 bases, with 15 bases spanning the gap. CDR3 length: 14 residues. The CDR3 loop reads CATSRPTGVSGYTF. The CDR3 DNA follows: TGTGCCACCAGCAGGCCTACAGGTGTAAGTGGCTACACCTTC.

The chain is built from TRBV12-5 and TRBJ2-6, with 9 bases fitting TRBD1. The CDR3 consists of 18 residues. The germline V gene has CDR1 LGHNT and CDR2 FRNRAP. V trimming: 6 bases; J trimming: 0 bases; junction bases outside the gene matches: 9. The CDR3 DNA reads TGTGCTAGTGGAAGACCGGGACAGGGAGGCTCTGGGGCCAACGTCCTGACTTTC. This codes for CASGRPGQGGSGANVLTF.

J is TRBJ2-1 and V is TRBV5-1, with D tentatively TRBD1 or TRBD2 (5 bases each). Germline V gene lookup returns CDR1 SGHRS and CDR2 YFSETQ. Trimming removed 6 bases at V and 8 bases at J, with 24 bases between. The length of the CDR3 is 16 residues. Here the CDR3 reads CASNPPERRDLDEQFF. The DNA for the CDR3 is TGCGCCAGCAACCCACCCGAGCGCAGGGACCTAGATGAGCAGTTCTTC.

The chain links TRBV7-1 to TRBJ2-7; D remains unclear. TRBV7-1 is placed among ORFs of uncertain function. The CDR3 totals 16 residues. Trimming removed 6 bases from V and 3 bases from J, with 21 bases in between. The CDR3 region is CASSVGRRQPNYEQYF. The DNA for the CDR3 is TGTGCCAGCAGTGTGGGCAGGCGCCAACCCAACTACGAGCAGTACTTC.

The chain joins TRBV18 to TRBJ1-1; tentatively, D is TRBD1 (5 bases). CDR3 length: 13 amino acids. Germline values: CDR1 KGHSH, CDR2 LQKENI. V lost 2 bases and J 8 bases, leaving 12 bases between the germline ends. The CDR3 spells CASSPSGGSEAFF. In DNA, the CDR3 is TGTGCCAGCTCACCAAGCGGGGGATCCGAAGCTTTCTTT.

The chain recombines TRBV5-1 with TRBJ2-5; 7 nucleotides line up with TRBD1. The trim removed 0 bases at V and 1 base at J, leaving 6 bases unmatched. The CDR3 extends over 16 amino acids. Germline V lookup: CDR1 SGHRS, CDR2 YFSETQ. The CDR3 nucleotides are TGCGCCAGCAGCTTGGGTAGGGGGCCCTCCCAAGAGACCCAGTACTTC. Its translation is CASSLGRGPSQETQYF.

This chain uses TRBV30 with TRBJ2-7; 8 nucleotides align to TRBD1. Looked up from germline, CDR1 is GTSNPN and CDR2 is SVGIG (reference sequence). Trimming took 3 bases from V and 0 from J; bases not matched to a gene: 7. The CDR3 consists of 15 residues. CDR3 DNA sequence: TGTGCCTGGAGCCCCCCGGGGACAGGCTCCTACGAGCAGTACTTC. This codes for CAWSPPGTGSYEQYF.

The chain recombines TRBV5-1 with TRBJ2-3, with TRBD2 matching over 7 bases. The trim removed 0 bases at V and 2 bases at J, leaving 6 bases unmatched. This CDR3 comprises 16 residues. Germline values: CDR1 SGHRS, CDR2 YFSETQ. The CDR3 DNA follows: TGCGCCAGCAGCTTGGGGGCTAGCGGATACACAGATACGCAGTATTTT. Its protein is CASSLGASGYTDTQYF.

The chain has TRBV29-1 and TRBJ1-2, with TRBD1 matching over 7 bases. Germline CDR1 is SQVTM and CDR2 is ANQGSEA. With 2 bases clipped from V and 4 bases from J, the junction kept 7 bases outside the gene matches. The CDR3 has 14 residues. DNA for the CDR3: TGCAGCGTTGAAAGACAGGGAAGGGGCTATGGCTACACCTTC. It codes for CSVERQGRGYGYTF.

This clone was counted only a few times. Written as DNA, the CDR3 is TGCGCCAGCAGTGATGCCCCGAGCTCCTACAATGAGCAGTTCTTC. Amino acids: CASSDAPSSYNEQFF. The genes are TRBV10-1 and TRBJ2-1; D ambiguous. V was cut by 3 bases and J by 0 bases, with 9 bases left in between. Germline V lookup: CDR1 WNHNN, CDR2 SYGVQD (reference sequence). The CDR3 spans 15 residues.

The CDR3 spells CASSWTPREDNEQFF. DNA for the CDR3: TGCGCCAGCAGCTGGACCCCGAGAGAAGACAATGAGCAGTTCTTC. J is TRBJ2-1 and V is TRBV5-1; D is ambiguous. Trimming removed 3 bases at V and 5 bases at J, with 15 bases between. The CDR3 covers 15 residues. Germline loops: CDR1 SGHRS, CDR2 YFSETQ.

The J gene is TRBJ1-4, the V gene TRBV10-2, with 7 bases that match TRBD1. The CDR3 has 14 amino acids. Germline CDR1 WSHSY, CDR2 SAAADI. Unmatched junction bases numbered 10, after V lost 7 bases and J lost 8 bases. The CDR3 DNA is TGCGCCAGCACCCCGACAGGGATTTACGAAAAACTGTTTTTT. Translating gives CASTPTGIYEKLFF.